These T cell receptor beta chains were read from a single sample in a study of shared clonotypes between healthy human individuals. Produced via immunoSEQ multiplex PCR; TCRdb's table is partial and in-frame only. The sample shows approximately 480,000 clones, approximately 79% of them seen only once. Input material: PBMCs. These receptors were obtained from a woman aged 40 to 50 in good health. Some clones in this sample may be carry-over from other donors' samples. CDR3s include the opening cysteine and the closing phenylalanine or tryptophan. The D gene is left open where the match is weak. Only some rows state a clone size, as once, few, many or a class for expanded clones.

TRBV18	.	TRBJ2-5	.	CASSPGRDETQYF	TGTGCCAGCTCCCCCGGCAGGGACGAGACCCAGTACTTC
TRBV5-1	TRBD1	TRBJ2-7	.	CASSSTGTGDEQYF	TGCGCCAGCAGCTCCACCGGGACAGGGGACGAGCAGTACTTC
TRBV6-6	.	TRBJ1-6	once	CASSLGPFSPLHF	TGTGCCAGCAGCCTCGGGCCCTTTTCACCCCTCCACTTT
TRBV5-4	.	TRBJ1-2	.	CASSLDRIYGYTF	TGTGCCAGCAGCTTGGACAGAATTTATGGCTACACCTTC
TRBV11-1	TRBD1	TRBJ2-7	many	CASSLGLGTGNEQYF	TGTGCCAGCAGCTTAGGTCTCGGGACAGGGAACGAGCAGTACTTC
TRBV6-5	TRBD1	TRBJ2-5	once	CASSYSRAGGETQYF	TGTGCCAGCAGTTACTCGAGGGCAGGGGGAGAGACCCAGTACTTC
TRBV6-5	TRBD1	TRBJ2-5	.	CASRRDRGRETQYF	TGTGCCAGCCGCAGGGACAGGGGGCGGGAGACCCAGTACTTC
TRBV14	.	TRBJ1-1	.	CASSQVISRVWGAEAFF	TGTGCCAGCAGCCAAGTAATTTCTAGGGTTTGGGGCGCTGAAGCTTTCTTT
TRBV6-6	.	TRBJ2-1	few	CASSPWQGEQFF	TGTGCCAGCAGTCCCTGGCAAGGTGAGCAGTTCTTC
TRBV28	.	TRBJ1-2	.	CASMAPGPRAGGYTF	TGTGCCAGCATGGCCCCGGGACCAAGGGCGGGGGGCTACACCTTC
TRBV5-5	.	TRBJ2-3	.	CASSGGLNSFTDTQYF	TGTGCCAGCAGCGGGGGACTCAACTCGTTCACAGATACGCAGTATTTT
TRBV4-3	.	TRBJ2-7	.	CASSTQQVSSYEQYF	TGCGCCAGCTCTACCCAGCAGGTTAGCTCCTACGAGCAGTACTTC
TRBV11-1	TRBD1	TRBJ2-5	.	CASSRGTGSWEQYF	TGTGCCAGCAGCCGCGGGACAGGGAGTTGGGAGCAGTACTTC
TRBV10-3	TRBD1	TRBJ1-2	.	CAISVEGAGGYTF	TGTGCCATCAGTGTGGAGGGGGCAGGCGGCTACACCTTC
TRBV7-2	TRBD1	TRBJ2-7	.	CASSQGQADEQYF	TGTGCCAGCAGCCAAGGACAGGCCGACGAGCAGTACTTC
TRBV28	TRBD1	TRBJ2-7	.	CASSLPGTVTYEQYF	TGTGCCAGCAGTTTACCTGGGACAGTGACCTACGAGCAGTACTTC
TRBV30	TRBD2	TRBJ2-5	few	CAWSILASGETQYF	TGTGCCTGGAGTATACTAGCGTCAGGGGAGACCCAGTACTTC
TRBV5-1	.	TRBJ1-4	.	CASSLGGGQINEKLFF	TGCGCCAGCAGCCTCGGCGGGGGACAAATTAATGAAAAACTGTTTTTT
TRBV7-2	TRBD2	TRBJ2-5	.	CASSPRLAGEEQYF	TGTGCCAGCAGCCCCAGACTAGCGGGAGAAGAGCAGTACTTC
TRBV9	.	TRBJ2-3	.	CASSVDVGSTDTQYF	TGTGCCAGCAGCGTAGATGTAGGAAGCACAGATACGCAGTATTTT